The rows below give T cell receptor beta chains drawn from one sample of a study of CD8+ T cells in alopecia areata. This table comes from immunoSEQ multiplex PCR, and its TCRdb copy is limited to in-frame clones, with some not included. Altogether under 15,000 clones are present, just over 55% being singletons, with the ten largest covering 10% to 15%. Sequencing input: skin. All receptors derive from a human donor with alopecia areata. CDR3s include the opening cysteine and the closing phenylalanine or tryptophan. Each record gives: D gene, J gene, clone size, V gene, CDR3 protein, CDR3 DNA. D genes are given only for firm matches. The listing skips clone size in some rows; elsewhere it reads once, few, many or a size class.

>TRBD1|TRBJ1-2|few|TRBV6-1
CASSGGQQDLFYGYTF
TGTGCCAGCAGTGGGGGACAGCAAGATCTATTTTATGGCTACACCTTC
>TRBD2|TRBJ2-5|medium-sized|TRBV7-2
CASSLSPLGSGGARETQYF
TGTGCCAGCAGCTTATCACCCCTGGGTAGCGGGGGGGCCAGGGAGACCCAGTACTTC
>NA|TRBJ2-1|NA|TRBV15
CATSRGWTGINEQFF
TGTGCCACCAGCAGAGGCTGGACTGGGATCAATGAGCAGTTCTTC
>NA|TRBJ2-3|NA|TRBV5-4
CASSRTGRPPDTQYF
TGTGCCAGCAGCCGAACCGGACGCCCCCCAGATACGCAGTATTTT
>NA|TRBJ2-7|NA|TRBV11-2
CASNRGRGGSSYEQYF
TGTGCCAGCAACCGAGGGCGCGGGGGCAGCTCCTACGAGCAGTACTTC
>NA|TRBJ1-1|few|TRBV21-1
CASSKQDRNTEAFF
TGTGCCAGCAGCAAACAGGACAGGAACACTGAAGCTTTCTTT
>NA|TRBJ1-1|few|TRBV6-5
CASSYWGGTEAFF
TGTGCCAGCAGTTACTGGGGGGGCACTGAAGCTTTCTTT
>NA|TRBJ2-7|NA|TRBV7-8
CASTSDSSSYEQYF
TGTGCCAGCACCTCGGACAGCAGCTCCTACGAGCAGTACTTC
>NA|TRBJ2-5|few|TRBV30
CAGGGDQETQYF
TGTGCCGGAGGGGGGGATCAAGAGACCCAGTACTTC
>NA|TRBJ2-1|NA|TRBV6-5
CASSWADEQFF
TGTGCCAGCAGCTGGGCGGATGAGCAGTTCTTC
>NA|TRBJ1-2|medium-sized|TRBV28
CASSSYTRGGYGYTF
TGTGCCAGCAGTTCCTACACTAGGGGTGGCTATGGCTACACCTTC
>NA|TRBJ2-3|once|TRBV7-9
CASSPDVGLDTQYF
TGTGCCAGCAGCCCCGACGTGGGGTTAGATACGCAGTATTTT
>NA|TRBJ1-1|NA|TRBV6-6
CASSYSGGEAFF
TGTGCCAGCAGTTACTCTGGGGGAGAAGCTTTCTTT
>NA|TRBJ2-7|NA|TRBV27
CASSPWLGQGGAEQYF
TGTGCCAGCAGTCCGTGGCTGGGGCAGGGGGGTGCCGAGCAGTACTTC
>NA|TRBJ2-1|NA|TRBV7-2
CASSLKADLEQFF
TGTGCCAGCAGCTTAAAGGCAGATCTCGAGCAGTTCTTC
>NA|TRBJ2-1|few|TRBV10-3
CAISEIFGTPTSSYNEQFF
TGTGCCATCAGTGAGATTTTCGGGACACCAACGAGCTCCTACAATGAGCAGTTCTTC
>TRBD1|TRBJ1-5|NA|TRBV2
CASRLGQGWNQPQHF
TGTGCCAGCAGACTCGGACAGGGATGGAATCAGCCCCAGCATTTT
>NA|TRBJ1-5|NA|TRBV6-1
CASRERGQGSQPQHF
TGTGCCAGCAGGGAACGGGGGCAGGGGTCTCAGCCCCAGCATTTT
>TRBD2|TRBJ2-1|once|TRBV4-3
CASSQEPAIAGSYNEQFF
TGCGCCAGCAGCCAAGAGCCGGCTATAGCGGGGTCCTACAATGAGCAGTTCTTC
>NA|TRBJ2-5|NA|TRBV6-1
CASSESSETQYF
TGTGCCAGCAGTGAATCCTCGGAGACCCAGTACTTC
>NA|TRBJ2-7|few|TRBV30
CAWSVVGRRQSDYEQYF
TGTGCCTGGAGTGTGGTCGGGAGAAGGCAAAGTGACTACGAGCAGTACTTC
>NA|TRBJ2-3|NA|TRBV7-2
CASSLALEDTQYF
TGTGCCAGCAGCTTGGCACTAGAAGATACGCAGTATTTT
>TRBD1|TRBJ2-5|once|TRBV5-5
CASSRPGGGETQYF
TGTGCCAGCAGCCGCCCAGGGGGTGGGGAGACCCAGTACTTC
>NA|TRBJ1-4|medium-sized|TRBV10-3
CASTAEGDNEKLFF
TGTGCCTCCACCGCCGAGGGGGACAATGAAAAACTGTTTTTT
>TRBD2|TRBJ2-1|once|TRBV5-4
CASRPTSESYNEQFF
TGTGCCAGCAGACCAACTAGCGAGTCCTACAATGAGCAGTTCTTC
>NA|TRBJ2-7|NA|TRBV29-1
CSARVTLYEQYF
TGCAGCGCCCGTGTGACCTTATACGAGCAGTACTTC
>NA|TRBJ2-7|NA|TRBV4-1
CASSQVLGPTYEQYF
TGCGCCAGCAGCCAAGTCCTAGGACCCACCTACGAGCAGTACTTC
>NA|TRBJ2-3|medium-sized|TRBV7-9
CASTNGDTQYF
TGTGCCAGCACCAATGGAGATACGCAGTATTTT
>NA|TRBJ2-7|once|TRBV2
CASRTGGSGYEQYF
TGTGCCAGCAGGACGGGGGGCTCAGGCTACGAGCAGTACTTC
>TRBD2|TRBJ2-2|NA|TRBV25-1
CASSSSGSLTGELFF
TGTGCCAGCAGTTCGAGCGGGAGTCTCACCGGGGAGCTGTTTTTT
>NA|TRBJ2-7|few|TRBV9
CASSTRPPGPTYEQYF
TGTGCCAGCAGCACCCGGCCCCCGGGACCGACCTACGAGCAGTACTTC
>TRBD1|TRBJ1-2|NA|TRBV6-5
CASSVDRGREGYTF
TGTGCCAGCAGTGTGGACAGGGGGCGGGAGGGCTACACCTTC
>NA|TRBJ2-6|few|TRBV29-1
CSVGSLTTGANVLTF
TGCAGCGTTGGATCCCTTACAACTGGGGCCAACGTCCTGACTTTC
>TRBD1|TRBJ2-1|NA|TRBV23-1
CASSQSRGTGAPNEQFF
TGCGCCAGCAGTCAATCGAGAGGGACAGGGGCCCCCAATGAGCAGTTCTTC
>NA|TRBJ2-2|medium-sized|TRBV6-5
CASEQSTTGELFF
TGTGCCAGCGAGCAATCTACCACCGGGGAGCTGTTTTTT
>TRBD1|TRBJ1-2|NA|TRBV28
CASRQGGEGYTF
TGTGCCAGCAGGCAGGGGGGAGAGGGCTACACCTTC
>NA|TRBJ2-5|few|TRBV7-3
CASSLGLKETQYF
TGTGCCAGCAGCTTAGGGCTAAAAGAGACCCAGTACTTC
>NA|TRBJ2-1|once|TRBV5-6
CASSLGLEQFF
TGTGCCAGCAGCTTGGGCCTTGAGCAGTTCTTC
>NA|TRBJ2-6|NA|TRBV5-6
CASSLEDLVGANVLTF
TGTGCCAGCAGCTTGGAGGACTTGGTCGGGGCCAACGTCCTGACTTTC
>TRBD2|TRBJ2-3|few|TRBV4-1
CASSQLGTSGRVTDTQYF
TGCGCCAGCAGCCAACTCGGGACTAGCGGGAGGGTCACAGATACGCAGTATTTT
>TRBD2|TRBJ2-7|once|TRBV7-2
CASSPRTSGRSRSYEQYF
TGTGCCAGCAGCCCCCGGACTAGCGGGAGATCTAGGTCCTACGAGCAGTACTTC
>TRBD2|TRBJ2-3|few|TRBV15
CATSSRPQTGTRRRNTQYF
TGTGCCACCAGCAGTCGCCCCCAAACCGGGACTAGGCGTCGAAATACGCAGTATTTT
>NA|TRBJ2-2|NA|TRBV27
CASTRDGTGELFF
TGTGCCAGCACCCGGGATGGCACCGGGGAGCTGTTTTTT
>TRBD2|TRBJ2-5|NA|TRBV5-1
CASVLPGGTQYF
TGCGCCAGCGTCCTTCCGGGGGGGACCCAGTACTTC
>NA|TRBJ2-7|few|TRBV5-1
CASSLTAEGSYEQYF
TGCGCCAGCAGCTTAACCGCGGAGGGCTCCTACGAGCAGTACTTC
>NA|TRBJ2-2|NA|TRBV28
CASSPFGLTGELFF
TGTGCCAGCAGCCCTTTTGGGTTGACCGGGGAGCTGTTTTTT
>NA|TRBJ1-5|NA|TRBV29-1
CSVSDAGPQHF
TGCAGCGTGTCGGATGCAGGGCCCCAGCATTTT